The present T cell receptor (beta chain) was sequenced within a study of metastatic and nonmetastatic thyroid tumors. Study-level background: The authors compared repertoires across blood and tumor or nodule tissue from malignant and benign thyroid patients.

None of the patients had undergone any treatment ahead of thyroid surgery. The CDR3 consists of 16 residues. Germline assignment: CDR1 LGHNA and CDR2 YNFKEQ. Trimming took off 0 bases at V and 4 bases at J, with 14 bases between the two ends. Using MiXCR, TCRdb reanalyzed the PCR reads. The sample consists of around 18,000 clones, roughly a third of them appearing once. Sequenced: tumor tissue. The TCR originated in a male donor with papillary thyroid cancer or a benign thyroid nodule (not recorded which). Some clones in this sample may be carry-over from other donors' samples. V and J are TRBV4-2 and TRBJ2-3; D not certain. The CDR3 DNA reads TGTGCCAGCAGCCAAGACAGAGTGTGGGCCCCAGATACGCAGTATTTT. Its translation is CASSQDRVWAPDTQYF.